Following are 10 T cell receptor beta chains from one sample sequenced in a study of identical twins. From the 5' RACE reads, TCRdb called clonotypes with MiXCR, one entry per CDR3 protein. The sample includes roughly 490,000 distinct CDR3 sequences, approximately 15% of them seen just once. This sample was shared with a second study, whose subject was yellow fever vaccine responses in identical twins.

Specimen: CD4+ T cells sorted from blood. The receptors come from a woman under 30 in good health.

This clonotype was found many times. The chain uses TRBV12-3 or TRBV12-4 and TRBJ2-7, with TRBD1 identical over 9 bases. CDR3 length equals 15 residues. Unmatched junction bases numbered 9, after V lost 6 bases and J lost 3 bases. The CDR3 region is CASSPLSGQGYEQYF. CDR3 in DNA: TGTGCCAGCAGCCCTCTTTCGGGACAGGGCTACGAGCAGTACTTC.

V gene TRBV5-5 combines with J gene TRBJ2-3; no definite D call. The CDR3 has 16 residues. Germline V gene lookup returns CDR1 SGHKS and CDR2 YYEKEE (reference sequence). V was pared by 0 bases and J by 1 base, with 12 bases between. CDR3 protein: CASSLGQKEGTDTQYF. CDR3 nucleotide sequence: TGTGCCAGCAGCTTGGGTCAGAAAGAGGGCACAGATACGCAGTATTTT.

This clonotype has only a few counts. This chain links TRBV19 with TRBJ1-1; D gene ambiguous. Germline V lookup: CDR1 LNHDA, CDR2 SQIVND (reference sequence). Trimming took 6 bases from V and 5 from J, leaving 13 bases between them. This CDR3 comprises 13 residues. CDR3 sequence: CASRSAARTEAFF. The CDR3 nucleotides read TGTGCCAGTAGGAGTGCGGCTCGGACTGAAGCTTTCTTT.

This clonotype was detected only a few times. The chain joins TRBV12-3 or TRBV12-4 to TRBJ1-1, with D perhaps TRBD1 (5 bases). The V end lost 4 bases, the J end lost 0 bases, and 12 bases lay between the germline ends. The CDR3 covers 15 residues. In DNA form, the CDR3 reads TGTGCCAGCAGTTCCCTTCGGGGGATGAACACTGAAGCTTTCTTT. Its translation: CASSSLRGMNTEAFF.

The chain joins TRBV20-1 to TRBJ2-7; 9 nucleotides line up with TRBD1. Trimming cost V 3 bases and J 3 bases; bases outside gene matches: 3. From germline, CDR1 is DFQATT and CDR2 SNEGSKA (reference sequence). There are 13 residues in the CDR3. This chain's CDR3 is CSARGGQGYEQYF. The CDR3 region has the DNA TGCAGTGCTAGGGGGGGACAGGGCTACGAGCAGTACTTC.

The CDR3 region has the DNA TGCGCCAGCAGCCAAGATTCTGTCGCGCGAGGGATGGCTGAGCAGTTCTTC. Protein: CASSQDSVARGMAEQFF. The chain combines TRBV4-3 with TRBJ2-1; maybe TRBD2 (5 bases). Germline V gives CDR1 LGHNA, CDR2 YSLEER. The CDR3 sequence is 17 residues long. V was shortened by 0 bases and J by 9 bases, with 21 bases between the two germline ends.

In this sample, this clonotype turned up many times. This sequence joins TRBV6-1 and TRBJ2-6, with TRBD1 matching over 11 bases. J lost 0 bases, V lost 6 bases, and 4 bases had no gene match. The V gene's germline CDR1 is MNHNS and CDR2 SASEGT. The CDR3 has 17 residues. The CDR3 loop is CASRSGTGGSGANVLTF. Here the CDR3 DNA reads TGTGCCAGCAGATCCGGGACAGGGGGCTCTGGGGCCAACGTCCTGACTTTC.

This clonotype was observed many times. The genes are TRBV12-3 or TRBV12-4 and TRBJ2-2; TRBD1 aligns across 8 bases. The CDR3 covers 14 residues. Trimming at V came to 3 bases and at J to 7 bases, leaving 4 bases not matched to a gene. The CDR3 nucleotides are TGTGCCAGCAGTTTGACAGGGGCTTTCGGGGAGCTGTTTTTT. Amino acid sequence: CASSLTGAFGELFF.

This clonotype was observed a few times. The chain couples TRBV6-1 to TRBJ2-1; TRBD2 matches at 14 bases. From germline, CDR1 is MNHNS and CDR2 SASEGT. The length of the CDR3 is 15 residues. The ends lost 6 bases at V and 9 bases at J; junction bases unmatched: 7. CDR3 sequence (DNA): TGTGCCAGCAGGTTGGGACTAGCGGGAGTAAGTGAGCAGTTCTTC. Translating it yields CASRLGLAGVSEQFF.

The chain joins TRBV6-6 to TRBJ1-5, with 9 positions matching TRBD1. V trimming: 0 bases; J trimming: 4 bases; junction bases outside the gene matches: 4. Germline values: CDR1 MNHNY, CDR2 SVGAGI (reference sequence). The CDR3 length is 16 residues. CDR3 in DNA: TGTGCCAGCAGTTACTCAGGACAGGGGATTAATCAGCCCCAGCATTTT. Translated, it gives CASSYSGQGINQPQHF.